The 16 T cell receptor beta chains below come from one sample, sequenced in a study of blood T cell repertoires in COVID-19 (dated by TCRdb to 2018 to 2020). Library generation was performed with the immunoSEQ multiplex PCR assay. TCRdb took this table from immuneACCESS and kept in-frame rearrangements with V and J called. Such tables lack part of the clones; where checked against another copy, unresolved V genes explain under half of the gap, and the rest is unexplained. The sample table records approximately 99,000 clones; approximately 86% of these occur just once. The ten top clones hold 2.1% of the sample. Sequenced sample: peripheral blood. These receptor sequences come from a man aged 50-60 years with COVID-19, enrolled during active disease.

The J gene is TRBJ1-1, the V gene TRBV28, with 9 bases fitting TRBD1. The CDR3 covers 15 residues. The germline CDR1 and CDR2 sequences are MDHEN and SYDVKM. The junction had 5 bases not matched to a gene; V was cut back by 5 bases and J by 1 base. The DNA of the CDR3 is TGTGCCAGCAGTATACAGGGGGCCGGGAACACTGAAGCTTTCTTT. Protein: CASSIQGAGNTEAFF.

The chain combines TRBV27 with TRBJ1-6, with a weak D call TRBD1 (5 bases). Germline CDR1 reads MNHEY; CDR2 reads SMNVEV (reference sequence). Trimming cost V 4 bases and J 6 bases, with 7 bases left between them. The CDR3 totals 13 residues. The CDR3 sequence is CASSWQGNSPLHF. The CDR3 DNA is TGTGCCAGCAGTTGGCAGGGTAATTCACCCCTCCACTTT.

The chain joins TRBV3-1 (or the pseudogene TRBV3-2) to TRBJ2-4, with 8 bases matching TRBD2. V lost 0 bases to trimming and J lost 4 bases; unmatched junction nucleotides: 8. The germline V gene has CDR1 LGHDT and CDR2 YNNKEL (reference sequence). The CDR3 covers 17 residues. Written as DNA, the CDR3 is TGTGCCAGCAGCCAAGAAATAGCGGGGCCCTCTAAAAACATTCAGTACTTC. Protein sequence: CASSQEIAGPSKNIQYF.

The chain carries TRBV18 and TRBJ2-1; 7 bases agree with TRBD1. J gave up 4 bases and V 0 bases, and 3 bases lay outside the gene matches. CDR3 size: 15 residues. The germline CDR1 and CDR2 sequences are KGHSH and LQKENI. CDR3 sequence (DNA): TGTGCCAGCTCACCACCGGGACAGCTATACAATGAGCAGTTCTTC. It yields the protein CASSPPGQLYNEQFF. Based on the CDR3 plus reference TRBV18 and TRBJ2-1, the full variable domain is NAGVMQNPRHLVRRRGQEARLRCSPMKGHSHVYWYRQLPEEGLKFMVYLQKENIIDESGMPKERFSAEFPKEGPSILRIQQVVRGDSAAYFCASSPPGQLYNEQFFGPGTRLTVL.

The chain links TRBV6-5 to TRBJ2-1, with D possibly matching TRBD1 (6 bases). V was cut by 8 bases and J by 4 bases, with 18 bases left in between. This CDR3 is 15 amino acids long. Germline CDR1 and CDR2: MNHEY and SVGAGI. CDR3 region: CASGSSGQSYNEQFF. CDR3 coding DNA: TGTGCCAGCGGTAGTTCGGGACAAAGTTACAATGAGCAGTTCTTC.

CDR3 nucleotides: TGTGCCAGCAGTTACGCGAACTATGGCTACACCTTC. The encoded protein is CASSYANYGYTF. The V call is TRBV6-2 or TRBV6-3, the J call TRBJ1-2, with D hard to call. The germline V gene encodes CDR1 MNHEY and CDR2 SVGEGT. The CDR3 totals 12 residues. Between the trimmed V and J ends, which lost 2 bases and 2 bases, there was a span of 3 bases.

V and J are TRBV6-5 and TRBJ1-6; D not certain. Trimming removed 7 bases at V and 3 bases at J, with 10 bases between. Germline values: CDR1 MNHEY, CDR2 SVGAGI. The CDR3 is 14 amino acids. The CDR3 DNA reads TGTGCCAGCACCGACACCGACTATAATTCACCCCTCCACTTT. This encodes CASTDTDYNSPLHF.

The CDR3 reads CASNGQGYEQYF. CDR3 in DNA: TGTGCCAGTAACGGACAGGGCTACGAGCAGTACTTC. The chain employs TRBV19 and TRBJ2-7; 8 bases are shared with TRBD1. The CDR3 spans 12 residues. CDR1 and CDR2 from the germline V gene are LNHDA and SQIVND (reference sequence). The junction had 2 bases not matched to a gene; V was cut back by 7 bases and J by 3 bases.

A few counts support this clone. The gene calls are TRBV18 and TRBJ2-7; 10 bases match TRBD2. The germline CDR1 and CDR2 sequences are KGHSH and LQKENI. The length of the CDR3 is 16 residues. The J segment lost 3 bases and the V segment lost 4 bases, leaving 9 bases of the junction unmatched. The CDR3 DNA is TGTGCCAGCTCACGAACTAGCGGGACTGGGGGCTACGAGCAGTACTTC. Translated: CASSRTSGTGGYEQYF.

The chain combines TRBV7-2 with TRBJ1-5, with TRBD1 matching over 8 bases. J gave up 3 bases and V 1 base, and 2 bases lay outside the gene matches. CDR1 SGHTA and CDR2 FQGNSA come from the germline V gene. The CDR3 is 15 amino acids. CDR3 amino acids: CASSLGRGPNQPQHF. The CDR3 DNA follows: TGTGCCAGCAGCTTAGGCAGGGGGCCCAATCAGCCCCAGCATTTT. The full variable domain, with the rest looked up from reference TRBV7-2 and TRBJ1-5, is GAGVSQSPSNKVTEKGKDVELRCDPISGHTALYWYRQSLGQGLEFLIYFQGNSAPDKSGLPSDRFSAERTGGSVSTLTIQRTQQEDSAVYLCASSLGRGPNQPQHFGDGTRLSIL.

The chain employs TRBV7-6 and TRBJ1-1, with 7 nucleotides matching TRBD1. The CDR3 has 16 residues. Looked up from germline, CDR1 is SGHVS and CDR2 is FNYEAQ. Trimming removed 1 base from V and 8 bases from J; junction bases left unmatched: 13. CDR3 loop: CASSLVGWGQGVEAFF. DNA of the CDR3: TGTGCCAGCAGCTTAGTAGGTTGGGGGCAGGGGGTAGAAGCTTTCTTT.

The chain combines TRBV7-3 with TRBJ1-6; D ambiguous. V was trimmed by 2 bases and J by 10 bases, leaving 15 bases between them. Germline CDR1 SGHTA, CDR2 FQGTGA. The CDR3 is 15 residues long. The CDR3 here is CASSLSSLSDSPLHF. For the CDR3, the DNA is TGTGCCAGCAGCTTATCAAGCCTTAGCGACTCACCCCTCCACTTT.

This rearrangement joins TRBV4-1 to TRBJ1-4, with D possibly matching TRBD1 (6 bases). The V gene lost 3 bases and the J gene lost 4 bases, with 9 bases spanning the gap. The CDR3 covers 14 residues. Germline loops: CDR1 MGHRA, CDR2 YSYEKL. CDR3 residues: CASSQGAVNEKLFF. In nucleotides, the CDR3 is TGCGCCAGCAGCCAGGGGGCGGTTAATGAAAAACTGTTTTTT.

This clone was observed a handful of times. V is TRBV28 and J is TRBJ2-3; 8 bases match TRBD2. The CDR3 runs 15 residues. Germline lookup yields CDR1 MDHEN and CDR2 SYDVKM. The ends lost 6 bases at V and 0 bases at J; junction bases unmatched: 5. CDR3 in DNA: TGTGCCAGCAGCGGGGGGGACCTTAGCACAGATACGCAGTATTTT. Its translation: CASSGGDLSTDTQYF.

The chain combines TRBV6-5 with TRBJ2-7, with a weak D call TRBD1 (9 bases). Trimming took off 6 bases at V and 7 bases at J, with 19 bases between the two ends. CDR1 and CDR2 (germline): MNHEY, SVGAGI. The CDR3 totals 14 residues. The CDR3 DNA is TGTGCCAGCAGGCTCGGGACAGGGACTAGTGAGCAGTACTTC. Its translation: CASRLGTGTSEQYF.

The chain combines TRBV5-1 with TRBJ2-5, with D maybe TRBD1 (6 bases). Germline CDR1 SGHRS, CDR2 YFSETQ. V gave up 4 bases and J gave up 4 bases, with 14 bases separating them. The CDR3 is 14 residues long. The CDR3 reads CASSHPQGTETQYF. CDR3 DNA: TGCGCCAGCAGCCATCCCCAGGGGACAGAGACCCAGTACTTC.